A selection of T cell receptor beta chains follows, all from one sample in a study of T cell responses to AZD1222 COVID-19 vaccine. Sequencing was performed with immunoSEQ multiplex PCR; in TCRdb, only in-frame clones are kept and a portion is missing. The sample records 110,000 to 150,000 clones, more than 85% being singletons. The material sequenced was peripheral blood, taken after recovery from COVID-19. The receptors originated from an adult who had recovered from COVID-19. Both conserved end residues are part of each CDR3. Fields, in order: V gene, D gene, clone size, J gene, CDR3 protein, CDR3 DNA. D genes are given only for firm matches. Size is omitted from some rows. Given values are once, few, many or a class for expanded clones.

>TRBV6-1|TRBD2|-|TRBJ2-1
CASSEAPSGSQNEQFF
TGTGCCAGCAGTGAAGCACCGAGCGGGAGTCAGAATGAGCAGTTCTTC
>TRBV28|-|-|TRBJ2-2
CASSFGRVGELFF
TGTGCCAGCAGTTTCGGAAGGGTCGGGGAGCTGTTTTTT
>TRBV13|TRBD2|-|TRBJ2-2
CASSLYLAGLTGELFF
TGTGCCAGCAGCTTATACCTAGCGGGGCTCACCGGGGAGCTGTTTTTT
>TRBV6-5|TRBD1|-|TRBJ2-7
CASTLRQGAYEQYF
TGTGCCAGCACTCTAAGACAGGGGGCTTACGAGCAGTACTTC
>TRBV28|-|-|TRBJ1-4
CASSLGGLNEKLFF
TGTGCCAGCAGTTTAGGGGGACTTAATGAAAAACTGTTTTTT
>TRBV5-4|TRBD2|-|TRBJ2-7
CASSLEGTSGRHF
TGTGCCAGCAGCTTGGAAGGGACTAGCGGGAGGCACTTC
>TRBV18|TRBD2|-|TRBJ2-5
CASSPTHGGGQETQYF
TGTGCCAGCTCCCCGACCCATGGCGGGGGACAAGAGACCCAGTACTTC
>TRBV5-1|TRBD1|-|TRBJ2-7
CASSPGQYEQYF
TGCGCCAGCAGCCCGGGACAGTACGAGCAGTACTTC
>TRBV5-1|-|-|TRBJ2-2
CASSAGQPINTGELFF
TGCGCCAGCAGCGCGGGACAGCCCATTAACACCGGGGAGCTGTTTTTT
>TRBV5-1|-|-|TRBJ2-5
CATREVPEETQYF
TGCGCCACAAGGGAGGTTCCGGAAGAGACCCAGTACTTC
>TRBV19|-|-|TRBJ1-1
CASTGTGSGTLRRPTEAFF
TGTGCCAGTACCGGAACGGGGTCAGGGACCCTTAGGCGGCCCACTGAAGCTTTCTTT
>TRBV9|-|-|TRBJ2-3
CASSVRRDGTDTQYF
TGTGCCAGCAGCGTGAGGCGGGATGGCACAGATACGCAGTATTTT
>TRBV7-9|-|-|TRBJ2-1
CASSLDNEQFF
TGTGCCAGCAGCCTAGACAATGAGCAGTTCTTC
>TRBV7-8|TRBD1|-|TRBJ2-7
CASSSRTGSYEQYF
TGTGCCAGCAGCTCACGGACAGGCTCGTACGAGCAGTACTTC
>TRBV28|-|-|TRBJ1-6
CASSSRAAYNSPLHF
TGTGCCAGCAGTTCCCGGGCGGCTTATAATTCACCCCTCCACTTT
>TRBV19|-|-|TRBJ1-2
CASSIRAANYGYTF
TGTGCCAGTAGTATTCGAGCGGCTAACTATGGCTACACCTTC
>TRBV19|-|few|TRBJ1-1
CASSILRADTEAFF
TGTGCCAGTAGTATTCTCAGGGCCGACACTGAAGCTTTCTTT
>TRBV11-3|-|-|TRBJ2-7
CASSLNPVPASSYEQYF
TGTGCCAGCAGCTTAAATCCGGTCCCCGCCTCCTCCTACGAGCAGTACTTC
>TRBV2|-|-|TRBJ1-5
CASSWADQPQHF
TGTGCCAGCTCGTGGGCAGATCAGCCCCAGCATTTT
>TRBV5-1|TRBD1|-|TRBJ1-2
CASSFPSQGAHGYTF
TGCGCCAGCAGCTTCCCCTCCCAGGGGGCGCATGGCTACACCTTC
>TRBV4-1|-|once|TRBJ2-3
CASSQDKQITDTQYF
TGCGCCAGCAGCCAAGATAAGCAAATCACAGATACGCAGTATTTT
>TRBV7-2|-|-|TRBJ2-7
CASSLGPGTYEQYF
TGTGCCAGCAGCTTAGGTCCAGGAACCTACGAGCAGTACTTC
>TRBV3-1/TRBV3-2|TRBD1|-|TRBJ2-7
CASSPTLQGDEQYF
TGTGCCAGCAGCCCTACCTTACAGGGGGACGAGCAGTACTTC
>TRBV5-1|TRBD1|-|TRBJ2-7
CASSPGTGGGYEQYF
TGCGCCAGCAGCCCCGGGACAGGGGGAGGGTACGAGCAGTACTTC
>TRBV28|TRBD2|-|TRBJ2-1
CASSLWAGGSYNEQFF
TGTGCCAGCAGTTTATGGGCGGGAGGGAGTTACAATGAGCAGTTCTTC
>TRBV7-9|-|-|TRBJ2-3
CASEQNRDRTDTQYF
TGTGCCAGTGAACAGAACCGGGACCGCACAGATACGCAGTATTTT
>TRBV7-9|TRBD2|-|TRBJ2-1
CASSLSGLAANEQFF
TGTGCCAGCAGCTTGTCGGGACTAGCGGCAAATGAGCAGTTCTTC
>TRBV7-9|-|-|TRBJ2-7
CASSNLRTSYEQYF
TGTGCCAGCAGCAACCTCCGTACCTCCTACGAGCAGTACTTC
>TRBV30|-|-|TRBJ2-5
CAWSWSRAETQYF
TGTGCCTGGAGTTGGAGCAGGGCTGAGACCCAGTACTTC
>TRBV5-1|-|-|TRBJ1-2
CASSLRQDRGYTF
TGCGCCAGCAGCTTGCGGCAGGATCGTGGCTACACCTTC
>TRBV11-2|-|-|TRBJ1-2
CASSLDPPGEGSAYGYTF
TGTGCCAGCAGCTTAGATCCGCCAGGGGAGGGGTCTGCCTATGGCTACACCTTC
>TRBV14|-|-|TRBJ1-6
CASSQDLLGGNSPLHF
TGTGCCAGCAGCCAAGATCTCTTAGGGGGAAATTCACCCCTCCACTTT
>TRBV7-9|-|few|TRBJ1-2
CASSLVVTEGYTF
TGTGCCAGCAGCTTAGTAGTGACAGAAGGCTACACCTTC
>TRBV24-1|-|-|TRBJ2-3
CATSHSGGSDTQYF
TGTGCCACCAGTCATTCGGGGGGCTCAGATACGCAGTATTTT
>TRBV19|-|-|TRBJ1-4
CASSIQRANEKLFF
TGTGCCAGTAGTATACAACGAGCGAATGAAAAACTGTTTTTT
>TRBV12-5|TRBD1|once|TRBJ1-1
CASGFWGRGLTMNTEAFF
TGTGCTAGTGGTTTCTGGGGCAGGGGGCTAACCATGAACACTGAAGCTTTCTTT
>TRBV5-1|-|-|TRBJ2-1
CASSSPESHSYNEQFF
TGCGCCAGCAGCTCGCCAGAAAGCCACTCCTACAATGAGCAGTTCTTC
>TRBV27|TRBD2|once|TRBJ2-5
CASSLSWTSGKTQYF
TGTGCCAGCAGTTTATCGTGGACTAGCGGGAAGACCCAGTACTTC
>TRBV19|-|once|TRBJ2-5
CASSIGGEETQYF
TGTGCCAGTAGTATCGGCGGGGAAGAGACCCAGTACTTC
>TRBV5-4|-|-|TRBJ2-7
CASWTNGYSYEQYF
TGTGCCAGCTGGACGAACGGGTACTCCTACGAGCAGTACTTC
>TRBV6-5|-|-|TRBJ2-7
CASRPPLGGGSEQYF
TGTGCCAGCAGGCCCCCCTTAGGAGGAGGGAGTGAGCAGTACTTC
>TRBV5-5|TRBD1|once|TRBJ2-7
CASTSGTAAYEQYF
TGTGCCAGCACCTCCGGGACAGCGGCATACGAGCAGTACTTC
>TRBV5-1|-|-|TRBJ1-1
CASSLGIVRDTEAFF
TGCGCCAGCAGCTTGGGGATTGTCAGGGACACTGAAGCTTTCTTT
>TRBV5-5|TRBD1|-|TRBJ1-2
CASSTPTGTYGYTF
TGTGCCAGCAGCACCCCGACAGGGACCTATGGCTACACCTTC
>TRBV29-1|TRBD1|-|TRBJ1-1
CSVGGQAVEAFF
TGCAGCGTTGGGGGACAGGCAGTTGAAGCTTTCTTT
>TRBV28|-|-|TRBJ2-3
CASSLYSAVGFGTQYF
TGTGCCAGCAGTTTGTACAGTGCGGTTGGTTTTGGTACGCAGTATTTT
>TRBV18|-|-|TRBJ2-7
CASSRARYEQYF
TGTGCCAGCTCACGCGCGCGCTACGAGCAGTACTTC
>TRBV6-2/TRBV6-3|-|-|TRBJ1-5
CASSYGPETRVAQHF
TGTGCCAGCAGTTACGGGCCGGAGACGAGGGTAGCCCAGCATTTT
>TRBV27|-|-|TRBJ1-5
CASSLKGGNQPQHF
TGTGCCAGCAGTTTAAAAGGCGGCAATCAGCCCCAGCATTTT
>TRBV2|-|-|TRBJ2-2
CASSESAGSVTGELFF
TGTGCCAGCAGTGAATCCGCAGGGTCGGTCACCGGGGAGCTGTTTTTT
>TRBV5-5|-|-|TRBJ1-1
CASSAVTLGMNTEAFF
TGTGCCAGCAGCGCCGTTACGTTAGGGATGAACACTGAAGCTTTCTTT
>TRBV7-2|TRBD2|-|TRBJ2-1
CASSRGTSGRRLGNEQFF
TGTGCCAGCAGCCGTGGGACTAGCGGGAGGAGATTAGGTAATGAGCAGTTCTTC
>TRBV7-3|-|-|TRBJ2-1
CASSLTSTSSYNEQFF
TGTGCCAGCAGCTTAACCAGCACGAGCTCCTACAATGAGCAGTTCTTC
>TRBV19|-|-|TRBJ2-7
CASSWQALSYEQYF
TGTGCCAGTAGCTGGCAGGCGCTCTCCTACGAGCAGTACTTC